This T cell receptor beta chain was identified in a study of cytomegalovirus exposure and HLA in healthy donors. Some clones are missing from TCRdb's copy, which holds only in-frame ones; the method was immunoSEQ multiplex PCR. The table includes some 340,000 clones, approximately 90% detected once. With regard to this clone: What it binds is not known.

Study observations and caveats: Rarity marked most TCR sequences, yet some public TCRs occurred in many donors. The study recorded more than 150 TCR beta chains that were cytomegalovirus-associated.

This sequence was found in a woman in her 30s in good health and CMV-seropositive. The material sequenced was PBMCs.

DNA of the CDR3: TGTGCCAGCAGCAGACTGACAGCTAACTATGGCTACACCTTC. Its translation: CASSRLTANYGYTF. This chain connects TRBV25-1 to TRBJ1-2; the D gene is possibly TRBD1 (5 bases). The CDR3 runs 14 residues. The germline CDR1 and CDR2 sequences are MGHDK and SYGVNS. V was pared by 6 bases and J by 0 bases, with 11 bases between.